Given below is one TCR beta chain in context. It lacks a known antigen. No per-base quality is available; no much larger clone lies one base away. These data originate in a study of cytomegalovirus exposure and HLA in healthy donors (dated by TCRdb to about 2017). Study-level background: An earlier analysis of about 530 of the donors reported approximately 280 Gb of sequence data and some 110 million unique TCR beta sequences obtained from around 180 million T cells. Donor age, sex, ethnicity and CMV serostatus were compiled alongside the repertoire data. Among 300 to 500 genotyped donors of the cohort, an average of about 220,000 unique TCR beta nucleotide sequences was sequenced per donor, of which about 20% were non-productive. The study aimed to test whether signatures of past pathogen exposure could be identified by cataloging public T cell receptors. In addition to the first cohort of roughly 670 subjects, a separate validation cohort of 120 different subjects was used. HLA typing covered class I and class II loci at four-digit resolution. Typing coverage differed by locus: A, B, C, DRB1 and DQB1 were typed in about 629-630 donors, DQA1 in about 510, DPA1 in some 570, and DPB1 in 450 to 490. Using immunosequencing, the study profiled T cell repertoires from some 670 subjects and related those repertoires to cytomegalovirus serostatus. High-throughput TCR immunosequencing, statistical association of individual TCRs with disease status, and machine learning were combined to predict cytomegalovirus infection status. Roughly 300 gigabases of sequencing data and around 90 million unique TCR sequences made up an early release that covered approximately 700 HLA-typed donors. Rather than using new phenotypic data, the later analysis identified candidate immune exposures from TCR beta sequences and from how often those sequences occurred across donors. To study patterns of TCR occurrence, a later analysis re-analyzed previously published TCR beta repertoires from hundreds of donors and added high-resolution HLA genotyping. All discovery cohort repertoires had been generated using a single sequencing platform. A later genetic analysis took genome-wide SNP genotypes for about 55% of the 666 donors and used that subset as a discovery cohort. Because of strong linkage in the cohort, five DR-DQ haplotypes were treated as single units for association and clustering. To decide whether each TCR beta V gene segment behaved as functional or pseudogenic, an earlier analysis of some 600 of the donors relied on high-throughput TCR beta sequencing. Of the roughly 400 genotyped donors, 65% to 90% fell in the genetic ancestry cluster associated with self-reported Caucasian donors.

Library creation used the immunoSEQ multiplex PCR assay. A mixture of 60 forward primers for TCR Vbeta segments and 13 reverse primers for TCR Jbeta segments was used in the multiplex PCR. The CDR3 region of rearranged TCR beta genes was amplified from genomic DNA by a multiplex PCR assay. The amplified TCR beta libraries were sequenced on the Illumina HiSeq System as 87-base-pair reads. Per the original workflow: A later analysis tallied approximately 87 million unique TCR beta chains across the 600 to 700 repertoires, and 10 million to 11 million of those chains were shared by two or more donors. A nearest-neighbor algorithm error-corrected the raw reads and collapsed the reads into unique sequences, merging closely related sequences to remove PCR and sequencing errors. To assign V, D and J gene segments, CDR3 sequences were aligned to IMGT reference sequences. Each retained sequence needed at least a six-nucleotide match to both a V gene segment and a J gene segment. A rearrangement counted as productive if the CDR3 had no stop codons and remained in frame with V and J, and every other rearrangement counted as non-productive. Following IMGT convention, CDR3 was defined as the stretch from the second conserved V-encoded cysteine to the conserved J-encoded phenylalanine. Sequences without an unambiguous match to a single V gene segment were excluded from the earlier analysis of almost 600 of the donors. In an earlier analysis of approximately 550 of the donors, V segments were called functional above 56.7% productive rearrangements and were called segregating when the between-donor standard deviation exceeded 5%. To diagnose cytomegalovirus status from the catalog of TCR beta chain sequences, a statistical classification framework was built. In a later analysis, TCR nucleotide sequences were compared against IMGT/GENE-DB human TR gene sequences so that V and J genes could be assigned. The TCRdist pipeline was used in a later analysis to assign CDR3 sequences and most-parsimonious VDJ recombination scenarios. In a later analysis, each TCR beta chain was defined by its CDR3 amino acid sequence together with its V-gene family, and reads lacking a unique V-gene family were excluded. As a way to deal with suspected cross-contamination and a sequencing artifact, a later analysis dropped more than 500 nucleotide sequences that were highly shared and had low generation probability. A later analysis calculated a clonal expansion index for each public chain from normalized within-repertoire ranks of inferred template counts. In a later analysis, generation probabilities were computed using a VDJ recombination model fitted to out-of-frame rearrangements, and the results were checked against IGoR. Hypergeometric tests were used in a later analysis to score TCR-TCR, TCR-HLA and TCR-CMV co-occurrence, with a repertoire-size bias correction applied to the TCR pairs. In a later analysis, false discovery rates were estimated by permuting HLA or CMV assignments 20 times. A later analysis grouped co-occurring TCRs with DBSCAN, adding TCRdist sequence similarity when clustering within HLA-allele-positive subsets. Repertoires with fewer than 30,000 or more than 120,000 public chains were left out of co-occurrence clustering, as were several repertoires with anomalous nucleotide sharing. TCRdb took over this immuneACCESS table, retaining in-frame rearrangements with V and J assigned. Such tables are incomplete; in checked studies, under half of the missing clones stem from an unresolved V gene, and the remainder is unexplained. That table is the source of V, J and clone size, and D and trimming were worked out from the DNA. For this sample there are tens of thousands of clones; approximately 55% appear just once. Jointly, the top ten make up 6.2% of the sample.

After removal of 1 base from V and 2 bases from J, the junction retains 9 bases not matched to a gene. The CDR3 covers 18 residues, taking in both the cysteine and the phenylalanine. The DNA shown is the 54-base CDR3, in frame from base 1. The germline V gene sets CDR1 to SGHVS and CDR2 to FQNEAQ. The cohort consisted of 666 healthy bone marrow donors. All cohort members were sampled while nominally healthy, although unrecorded immune exposures were likely present. The donor was CMV seropositive and was included in the group of 250 to 350 seropositive cohort members. A peripheral blood sample was collected from each donor, and TCR beta sequencing was performed on peripheral blood mononuclear cells. Genomic DNA extraction from the blood cell samples was performed with the Qiagen DNeasy Blood Extraction Kit. The paper as a whole reports these results and caveats: This cohort had only TCR beta chains sequenced, and the lack of alpha or paired-chain data limited which features could be detected. Roughly uniform sequencing depth across donors was assumed in presence/absence analyses, although this assumption may not hold. While some public TCRs were present in many individuals, most TCR sequences turned up only very rarely across donors. An earlier analysis of around 500 of the donors showed that most TCR beta V segments appeared in productive rearrangements either about 87% or about 30% of the time, which broadly matched IMGT annotations. CMV serostatus was the only immune exposure information available for the cohort. A later analysis found that TCR association rates varied across HLA loci, with DRB1 alleles showing the most associated TCRs and HLA-C alleles the fewest. Linkage disequilibrium might explain the correlated functional status among segregating V segments, but an unknown experimental factor could not be ruled out. An association between a missense DCLRE1C variant and V-gene and J-gene trimming of TCR beta chains was found in a later genetic analysis and replicated in an independent cohort. Specific HLA alleles were associated with 15,000 to 20,000 TCR beta sequences at a false discovery rate of 0.05 in a later analysis. The study gave a list of 150 to 200 TCR beta chains associated with cytomegalovirus. Some IMGT-functional V segments, including TRBV6-2 and TRBV6-3, could not be told apart with the 87-base-pair reads, so those segments were excluded. The classifier was reported to diagnose cytomegalovirus status with high specificity and sensitivity in both the original and validation cohorts. The authors suggested that the approach could potentially be extended to other disease states and immunological phenotypes. A further reported finding was that TCR beta sequences accurately predicted the HLA-A and HLA-B alleles for most subjects in the first cohort. A cluster of highly shared sequence variants was judged likely to represent a technical artifact of the sequencing pipeline. Three of the identified cytomegalovirus-associated TCR beta chains were confirmed in vitro to be specific for cytomegalovirus antigens. According to a later analysis, parvovirus B19, influenza, CMV and Epstein-Barr virus appeared linked to several top co-occurrence clusters. In a later analysis, most CMV-associated TCR beta chains were found to appear HLA-restricted, with HLA associations seemingly driven largely by CMV exposure. When HLA alleles, especially DR and DQ, strongly co-occurred, TCR associations were difficult to assign to individual alleles. In a later analysis, HLA-associated TCR beta chains showed more clonal expansion and lower generation probabilities than non-associated chains that were equally common. Because HLA typing was unavailable for some donors at each locus, only the typed subset was used in association tests. Because counts were too low, some 17 rarely observed V segments, including chromosome 9 orphons, were excluded from the earlier analysis of 587 of the donors. According to a later genetic analysis, donors in an Asian-associated ancestry cluster had fewer N-insertions in productive TCRs than the approximately 710-donor mean.

The sample consisted of PBMCs. In this chain, TRBV7-8 is recombined with TRBJ2-7; a stretch of 12 junction bases matches TRBD1. This receptor was obtained from a woman aged 40-49 years in good health and CMV-seropositive. The DNA sequence is as follows: TGTGCCAGCAGCTTAGTAGGGACAGGGGGCGGACCTACCTACGAGCAGTACTTC. This translates into CASSLVGTGGGPTYEQYF.